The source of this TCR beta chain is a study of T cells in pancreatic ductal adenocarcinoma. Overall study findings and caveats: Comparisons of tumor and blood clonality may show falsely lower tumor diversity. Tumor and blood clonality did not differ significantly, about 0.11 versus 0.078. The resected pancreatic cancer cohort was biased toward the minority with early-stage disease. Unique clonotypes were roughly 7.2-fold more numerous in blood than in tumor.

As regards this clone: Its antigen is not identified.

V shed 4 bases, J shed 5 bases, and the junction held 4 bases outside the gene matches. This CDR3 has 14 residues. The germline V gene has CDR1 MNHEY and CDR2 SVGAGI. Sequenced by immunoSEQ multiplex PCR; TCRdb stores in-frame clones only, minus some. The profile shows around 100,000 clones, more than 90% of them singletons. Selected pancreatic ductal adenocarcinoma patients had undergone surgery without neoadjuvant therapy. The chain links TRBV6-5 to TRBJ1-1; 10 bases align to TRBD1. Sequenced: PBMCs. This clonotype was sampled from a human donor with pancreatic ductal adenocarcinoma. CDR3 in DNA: TGTGCCAGCAGTTCGGGACAGGGGTATACTGAAGCTTTCTTT. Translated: CASSSGQGYTEAFF.